This TCR beta chain derives from a study of T cell repertoires in cytomegalovirus infection. MiXCR, applied by TCRdb to the reads, yields one record per CDR3 protein. Among around 71,000 distinct CDR3 sequences, 20% to 25% were seen once, and the ten largest hold roughly two thirds. General study points: HLA-C-restricted CMV-specific TCR beta clonotypes prevailed in the ex vivo response.

As to this clonotype: What it binds is unknown.

After removal of 2 bases from V and 7 bases from J, the junction contained 3 bases not matched to a gene. The CDR3 has 13 residues. Germline loops: CDR1 SGHVS, CDR2 FNYEAQ. The source is a human donor in good health (CMV status not recorded). Some clones in this sample may be carry-over from other donors' samples. The chain joins TRBV7-6 to TRBJ1-1; the match to TRBD1 covers 8 bases. The sequences come from CD8+ T cells from cultured PBMCs, collected from culture after CMV antigen stimulation. The CDR3 loop is CASSLRQGIEAFF. In DNA, the CDR3 is TGTGCCAGCAGCTTAAGACAGGGGATTGAAGCTTTCTTT.